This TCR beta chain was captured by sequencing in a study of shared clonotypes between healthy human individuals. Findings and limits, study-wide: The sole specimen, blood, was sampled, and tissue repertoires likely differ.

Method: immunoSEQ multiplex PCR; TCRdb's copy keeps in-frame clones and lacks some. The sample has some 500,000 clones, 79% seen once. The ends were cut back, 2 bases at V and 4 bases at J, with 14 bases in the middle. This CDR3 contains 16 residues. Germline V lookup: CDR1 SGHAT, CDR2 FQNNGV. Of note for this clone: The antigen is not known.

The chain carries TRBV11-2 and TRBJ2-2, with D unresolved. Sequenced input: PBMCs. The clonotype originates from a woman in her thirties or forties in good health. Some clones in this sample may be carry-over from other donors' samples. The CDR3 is CASSLRSAPTTGELFF. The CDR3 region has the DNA TGTGCCAGCAGCTTACGCTCCGCCCCCACCACCGGGGAGCTGTTTTTT.